Each of the 31 T cell receptor beta chains below was sequenced from the same sample in a study of blood T cell repertoires in COVID-19. Some clones are missing from TCRdb's copy, which holds only in-frame ones; the method was immunoSEQ multiplex PCR. The sample lists 150,000 or so clones; almost 70% were seen once. The sample consisted of peripheral blood. These receptors were collected from a woman in her 70s with acute or convalescent COVID-19.

The rearrangement links TRBV6-5 to TRBJ2-1, with 10 bases lining up with TRBD2. V lost 3 bases and J lost 4; bases outside the gene matches: 3. The CDR3 contains 15 residues. In germline, CDR1 is MNHEY, CDR2 SVGAGI. The CDR3 region has the DNA TGTGCCAGCAGTTATGCTAGCGGGGGTTACAATGAGCAGTTCTTC. The encoded protein is CASSYASGGYNEQFF.

J is TRBJ2-5 and V is TRBV6-5; no clear D. Germline values: CDR1 MNHEY, CDR2 SVGAGI. V was shortened by 0 bases and J by 8 bases, with 10 bases between the two germline ends. The CDR3 totals 13 residues. This CDR3 reads CASSYSTFDTQYF. CDR3 DNA: TGTGCCAGCAGTTACTCGACTTTTGATACCCAGTACTTC.

V and J are TRBV19 and TRBJ1-2; 9 bases map to TRBD1. The CDR3 is 14 residues long. Germline trimming cut 6 bases from V and 6 bases from J; bases unmatched to any gene: 8. Per the germline V gene, CDR1 is LNHDA and CDR2 is SQIVND (reference sequence). The CDR3 is CASRRDRVTHGYTF. DNA of the CDR3: TGTGCCAGTAGGCGGGACAGGGTAACCCATGGCTACACCTTC.

This chain connects TRBV7-9 to TRBJ2-5; D possibly corresponds to TRBD1 (6 bases). V was cut by 5 bases and J by 6 bases, with 16 bases left in between. The CDR3 has 14 residues. Germline CDR1 SEHNR, CDR2 FQNEAQ (reference sequence). The CDR3, as DNA: TGTGCCAGCAGCCCCATAGGGGACACCCAGACCCAGTACTTC. Encoded protein: CASSPIGDTQTQYF.

The chain couples TRBV10-3 to TRBJ1-2; 7 nucleotides line up with TRBD1. The CDR3 consists of 14 residues. CDR1 and CDR2 from the germline V gene are ENHRY and SYGVKD. The V segment lost 5 bases and the J segment 5 bases; nucleotides outside the gene matches: 8. The CDR3: CAISSGGLGYGYTF. In DNA form, the CDR3 reads TGTGCCATCAGTTCAGGGGGTCTGGGGTATGGCTACACCTTC.

CDR3 DNA sequence: TGTGCCAGCAGCTTAGGGACTAGATTCCAAGAGACCCAGTACTTC. Its protein is CASSLGTRFQETQYF. This rearrangement joins TRBV7-8 to TRBJ2-5, with 7 nucleotides matching TRBD2. Trimming at V came to 1 base and at J to 1 base, leaving 3 bases not matched to a gene. The CDR3 runs 15 residues. CDR1 is SGHVS, CDR2 FQNEAQ, per germline.

This sequence joins TRBV9 and TRBJ1-6; D ambiguous. V lost 1 base, J lost 3 bases, and 11 bases lay in between. This CDR3 region has 16 residues. Per germline, CDR1 SGDLS and CDR2 YYNGEE. This chain's CDR3 is CASSVYVSYYNSPLHF. DNA of the CDR3: TGTGCCAGCAGCGTATATGTCAGTTACTATAATTCACCCCTCCACTTT.

This clone was counted a few times. This rearrangement joins TRBV5-6 to TRBJ2-7; 7 bases map to TRBD2. J gave up 3 bases and V 0 bases, and 6 bases lay outside the gene matches. This CDR3 region has 15 residues. Germline V CDR1 and CDR2: SGHDT, YYEEEE. DNA for the CDR3: TGTGCCAGCAGCTTGGGGCCAGCGGGAATCTACGAGCAGTACTTC. It specifies CASSLGPAGIYEQYF.

The chain carries TRBV27 and TRBJ2-3; 14 bases match TRBD2. CDR1 MNHEY and CDR2 SMNVEV come from the germline V gene (reference sequence). The length of the CDR3 is 17 residues. J lost 6 bases, V lost 5 bases, and 10 bases had no gene match. This chain's CDR3 is CASSPGLAGEGRDTQYF. The DNA for the CDR3 is TGTGCCAGCAGTCCGGGACTAGCGGGAGAGGGTAGGGATACGCAGTATTTT.

Here the CDR3 reads CASSIEKGTPLYGYTF. The CDR3, as DNA: TGTGCCAGTAGTATAGAAAAAGGGACACCTCTCTATGGCTACACCTTC. J is TRBJ1-2 and V is TRBV19; D may be TRBD1 (6 bases). Trimming left V 0 bases short and J 4 bases short, with 15 bases between. Germline loops: CDR1 LNHDA, CDR2 SQIVND (reference sequence). This CDR3 region has 16 residues.

The chain has TRBV7-3 and TRBJ2-1; D is perhaps TRBD2 (6 bases). The CDR3 length is 15 residues. The ends were cut back, 5 bases at V and 2 bases at J, with 13 bases in the middle. From germline, CDR1 is SGHTA and CDR2 FQGTGA. In DNA form, the CDR3 reads TGTGCCAGCAGCCCCGGGGGTTCTCCCTACAATGAGCAGTTCTTC. It codes for CASSPGGSPYNEQFF.

This clone was seen a handful of times. The V gene is TRBV10-1, the J gene TRBJ1-5, with TRBD1 identical over 7 bases. The V and J ends lost 2 bases and 1 base, in that order; junction bases with no gene match: 5. The CDR3 extends over 16 amino acids. Per the germline V gene, CDR1 is WNHNN and CDR2 is SYGVQD (reference sequence). CDR3 protein: CASSEGQTGSNQPQHF. DNA for the CDR3: TGCGCCAGCAGTGAGGGGCAGACAGGGAGCAATCAGCCCCAGCATTTT.

This clone was counted once. The V call is TRBV2, the J call TRBJ2-3; D may be TRBD2 (6 bases). The CDR3 consists of 16 residues. Looked up from germline, CDR1 is SNHLY and CDR2 is FYNNEI. Trimming took off 4 bases at V and 5 bases at J, with 19 bases between the two ends. The CDR3 coding sequence is TGTGCCAGCAGTGGTGGGAGACTAGTCCAGGGAGATACGCAGTATTTT. Its protein is CASSGGRLVQGDTQYF.

The V and J genes are TRBV6-1 and TRBJ1-4; no definite D call. Germline-derived CDR1 and CDR2 are MNHNS and SASEGT. The CDR3 consists of 15 residues. V shed 2 bases and J shed 4 bases, with 11 bases lying between them. CDR3 sequence (DNA): TGTGCCAGCAGTGAACTAACGAGATATAATGAAAAACTGTTTTTT. Translating gives CASSELTRYNEKLFF.

The J gene is TRBJ2-5, the V gene TRBV11-2, with a possible D match to TRBD2 (6 bases). The CDR3 is 15 residues long. Per germline, CDR1 SGHAT and CDR2 FQNNGV. V was shortened by 5 bases and J by 7 bases, with 20 bases between the two germline ends. CDR3 DNA: TGTGCCAGCAGCCCTACCCGAGGGCGGGGCGGGACCCAGTACTTC. This sequence encodes CASSPTRGRGGTQYF. The variable domain in full, completed from reference TRBV11-2 and TRBJ2-5, reads EAGVAQSPRYKIIEKRQSVAFWCNPISGHATLYWYQQILGQGPKLLIQFQNNGVVDDSQLPKDRFSAERLKGVDSTLKIQPAKLEDSAVYLCASSPTRGRGGTQYFGPGTRLLVL.

The rearrangement joins TRBV7-8 to TRBJ2-5; TRBD2 agrees at 11 bases. CDR1 is SGHVS, CDR2 FQNEAQ, per germline. The CDR3 sequence is 14 residues long. V lost 4 bases, J lost 3 bases, and 1 base stayed unmatched. The chain's CDR3 is CASSSGLAEETQYF. The CDR3 region has the DNA TGTGCCAGCAGCTCGGGACTAGCGGAAGAGACCCAGTACTTC.

This clone was picked up one time. The chain links TRBV28 to TRBJ2-5; D not certain. CDR3 length: 12 amino acids. Germline CDR1 MDHEN, CDR2 SYDVKM. V was clipped by 5 bases and J by 2 bases, with 6 bases between them. CDR3 region: CASSHGQETQYF. As DNA, the CDR3 is TGTGCCAGCAGTCACGGGCAAGAGACCCAGTACTTC.

The CDR3 DNA reads as TGTGCCAGTAGTACTCTGACTAGCGGGAGAACCTCCTACAATGAGCAGTTCTTC. It codes for CASSTLTSGRTSYNEQFF. The gene calls are TRBV19 and TRBJ2-1; 12 positions match TRBD2. Germline lookup yields CDR1 LNHDA and CDR2 SQIVND (reference sequence). CDR3 length equals 18 residues. J was trimmed by 0 bases and V by 4 bases; bases with no gene match: 7. Full variable domain (missing parts from reference TRBV19 and TRBJ2-1): DGGITQSPKYLFRKEGQNVTLSCEQNLNHDAMYWYRQDPGQGLRLIYYSQIVNDFQKGDIAEGYSVSREKKESFPLTVTSAQKNPTAFYLCASSTLTSGRTSYNEQFFGPGTRLTVL.

Only a few counts were recorded for this clone. The gene calls are TRBV7-2 and TRBJ1-2, with 8 positions matching TRBD1. V lost 5 bases, J lost 4 bases, and 9 bases stayed unmatched. Germline CDR1 and CDR2: SGHTA and FQGNSA. The CDR3 runs to 15 residues. Here the CDR3 reads CASSPYRGAVYGYTF. In DNA, the CDR3 is TGTGCCAGCAGCCCCTACAGGGGGGCGGTCTATGGCTACACCTTC.

This sequence joins TRBV6-5 and TRBJ2-7, with TRBD1 identical over 10 bases. The CDR3 is 15 amino acids. J was trimmed by 1 base and V by 6 bases; bases with no gene match: 6. Germline V CDR1 and CDR2: MNHEY, SVGAGI. The CDR3 coding sequence is TGTGCCAGCAGCCCGACAGGGGGCGCGTCCTACGAGCAGTACTTC. It yields the protein CASSPTGGASYEQYF.

This clone has just a few counts. The V gene is TRBV15, the J gene TRBJ2-1; D gene uncertain. The V and J ends lost 0 bases and 6 bases respectively, with 6 bases between them. The CDR3 is 13 residues long. The germline V gene has CDR1 LNHNV and CDR2 YYDKDF (reference sequence). DNA for the CDR3: TGTGCCACCAGCAGAGATAATCCCAATGAGCAGTTCTTC. Translated: CATSRDNPNEQFF. Supplemented by reference TRBV15 and TRBJ2-1, the full variable domain reads DAMVIQNPRYQVTQFGKPVTLSCSQTLNHNVMYWYQQKSSQAPKLLFHYYDKDFNNEADTPDNFQSRRPNTSFCFLDIRSPGLGDTAMYLCATSRDNPNEQFFGPGTRLTVL.

There are a few counts of this clone. The genes are TRBV12-3 or TRBV12-4 and TRBJ2-6; a weak D match, TRBD1 (5 bases). CDR3 length: 12 amino acids. V gave up 9 bases and J gave up 4 bases, with 7 bases separating them. This chain's CDR3 is CASRTGANVLTF. DNA for the CDR3: TGTGCCAGTAGGACAGGGGCCAACGTCCTGACTTTC.

The rearrangement joins TRBV5-1 to TRBJ1-4; 7 bases map to TRBD1. Unmatched junction bases numbered 6, after V lost 4 bases and J lost 0 bases. CDR3 length equals 16 residues. Germline values: CDR1 SGHRS, CDR2 YFSETQ. The chain's CDR3 is CASSLGTATTNEKLFF. In DNA form, the CDR3 reads TGCGCCAGCAGCCTCGGGACAGCTACAACTAATGAAAAACTGTTTTTT.

This rearrangement joins TRBV7-2 to TRBJ2-5, with 7 bases that match TRBD2. This CDR3 has 14 amino acids. V shed 5 bases, J shed 1 base, and the junction held 4 bases outside the gene matches. CDR1 is SGHTA and CDR2 is FQGNSA in the germline V gene. The CDR3 coding sequence is TGTGCCAGCAGCGGGAGCGGGGCCCAAGAGACCCAGTACTTC. Residues: CASSGSGAQETQYF.

V usage is TRBV6-5 and J usage is TRBJ1-1; TRBD1 matches at 10 bases. Trimming cost V 5 bases and J 11 bases; bases outside gene matches: 5. This CDR3 contains 12 residues. Germline-derived CDR1 and CDR2 are MNHEY and SVGAGI. Written as DNA, the CDR3 is TGTGCCAGCAGTCGACAGGGGGCGGAGGCTTTCTTT. Its protein is CASSRQGAEAFF.

The V call is TRBV5-1, the J call TRBJ2-6; 11 bases agree with TRBD1. Germline V lookup: CDR1 SGHRS, CDR2 YFSETQ. The CDR3 runs 18 residues. V trimming: 4 bases; J trimming: 1 base; junction bases outside the gene matches: 7. CDR3 coding DNA: TGCGCCAGCAGCCCAGGACAGGGGGCGCGTTCTGGGGCCAACGTCCTGACTTTC. Its translation: CASSPGQGARSGANVLTF.

The genes are TRBV3-1 (or the pseudogene TRBV3-2) and TRBJ2-1; 11 nucleotides align to TRBD2. The CDR3 length is 17 residues. The V gene's germline CDR1 is LGHDT and CDR2 YNNKEL (reference sequence). V lost 1 base, J lost 8 bases, and 10 bases stayed unmatched. The DNA of the CDR3 is TGTGCCAGCAGCCAAGGCTGGCTAGCGGGGGGTTTGCATGAGCAGTTCTTC. It specifies CASSQGWLAGGLHEQFF.

This rearrangement joins TRBV4-3 to TRBJ1-1; weak D call: TRBD1 (6 bases). Trimming took 5 bases from V and 1 from J, leaving 14 bases between them. CDR3 length: 15 amino acids. Germline loops: CDR1 LGHNA, CDR2 YSLEER. The CDR3 DNA reads TGCGCCAGCAGCACGCATCTACAGGGGAACACTGAAGCTTTCTTT. This codes for CASSTHLQGNTEAFF.

V is TRBV7-9 and J is TRBJ2-2, with 7 positions matching TRBD1. J lost 7 bases, V lost 5 bases, and 13 bases had no gene match. Germline V CDR1 and CDR2: SEHNR, FQNEAQ (reference sequence). The CDR3 contains 16 residues. The CDR3 loop reads CASSPGVTGDGGELFF. The DNA for the CDR3 is TGTGCCAGCAGCCCCGGAGTCACAGGGGATGGCGGGGAGCTGTTTTTT.

In this sample, this clone turned up once. The J gene is TRBJ2-7, the V gene TRBV7-2, with TRBD2 matching 7 bases. CDR1 SGHTA and CDR2 FQGNSA come from the germline V gene. Trimming took 4 bases from V and 1 from J; bases not matched to a gene: 7. The CDR3 extends over 15 amino acids. In DNA form, the CDR3 reads TGTGCCAGCAGCTCCATGGGGGGGTTTTCCTACGAGCAGTACTTC. The encoded protein is CASSSMGGFSYEQYF.

In the case of this clone: A read error may produce the germline difference seen at one junction end. The gene calls are TRBV7-7 and TRBJ2-1; 7 bases map to TRBD2. The germline V gene has CDR1 SSHAT and CDR2 FNYEAQ (reference sequence). This CDR3 has 13 residues. The CDR3 region is CASSLGGGGEQFF. The CDR3 DNA reads as TGTGCTAGCAGCTTAGGCGGGGGAGGGGAGCAGTTCTTC.